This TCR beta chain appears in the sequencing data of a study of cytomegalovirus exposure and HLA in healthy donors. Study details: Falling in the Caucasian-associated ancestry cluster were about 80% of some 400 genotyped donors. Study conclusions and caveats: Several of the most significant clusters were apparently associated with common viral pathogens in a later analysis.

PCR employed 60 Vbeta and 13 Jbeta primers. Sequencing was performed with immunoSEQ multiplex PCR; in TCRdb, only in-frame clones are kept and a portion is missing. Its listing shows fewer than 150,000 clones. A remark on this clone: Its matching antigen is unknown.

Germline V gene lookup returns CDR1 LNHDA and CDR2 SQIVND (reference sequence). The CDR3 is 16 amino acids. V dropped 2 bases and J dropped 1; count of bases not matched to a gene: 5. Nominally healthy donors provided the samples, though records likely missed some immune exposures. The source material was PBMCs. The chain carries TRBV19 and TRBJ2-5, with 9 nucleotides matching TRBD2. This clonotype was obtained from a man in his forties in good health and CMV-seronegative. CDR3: CASSIRGSGGQETQYF. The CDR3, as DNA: TGTGCCAGTAGTATACGGGGTAGCGGGGGCCAAGAGACCCAGTACTTC.